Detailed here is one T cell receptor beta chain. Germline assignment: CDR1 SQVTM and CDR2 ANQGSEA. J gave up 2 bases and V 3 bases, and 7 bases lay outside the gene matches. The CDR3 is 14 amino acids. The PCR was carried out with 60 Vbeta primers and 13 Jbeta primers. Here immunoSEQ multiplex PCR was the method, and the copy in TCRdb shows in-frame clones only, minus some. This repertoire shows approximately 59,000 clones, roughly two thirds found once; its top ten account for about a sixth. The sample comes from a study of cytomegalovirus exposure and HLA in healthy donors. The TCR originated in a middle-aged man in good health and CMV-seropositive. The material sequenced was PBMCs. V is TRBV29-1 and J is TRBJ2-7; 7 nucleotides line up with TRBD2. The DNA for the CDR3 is TGCAGCGTTGAGACTAGCCGGTCTCCCTACGAGCAGTACTTC. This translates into CSVETSRSPYEQYF.